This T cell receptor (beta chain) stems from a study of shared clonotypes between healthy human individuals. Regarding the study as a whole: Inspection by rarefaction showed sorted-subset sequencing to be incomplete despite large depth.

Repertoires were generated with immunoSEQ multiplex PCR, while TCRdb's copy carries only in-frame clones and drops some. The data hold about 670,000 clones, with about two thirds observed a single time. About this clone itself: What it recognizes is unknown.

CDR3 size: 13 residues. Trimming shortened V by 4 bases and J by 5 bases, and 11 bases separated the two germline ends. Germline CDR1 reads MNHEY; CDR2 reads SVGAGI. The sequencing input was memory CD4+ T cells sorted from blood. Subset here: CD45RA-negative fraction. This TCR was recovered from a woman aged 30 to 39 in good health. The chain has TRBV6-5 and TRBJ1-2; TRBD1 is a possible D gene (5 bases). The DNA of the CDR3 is TGTGCCAGCAGTTCCCCCGGGGCGTATGGCTACACCTTC. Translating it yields CASSSPGAYGYTF.